The clone carrying this TCR beta chain was counted only a few times. Its target is not known. TCRdb re-analysed the 5' RACE reads in MiXCR, keeping a single row per CDR3 protein. The table records some 500,000 distinct CDR3 sequences, roughly 13% of them present only once. The data stem from a study of T cells after yellow fever vaccination. The V gene end was trimmed by 6 bases and the J gene end by 5 bases; junction bases not matched to a gene: 10. Germline V gene sequence: CDR1 DFQATT, CDR2 SNEGSKA (reference sequence). The CDR3 has 15 amino acids. Study results and limitations: The CD4 compartment and the CD8 compartment contained a small share of clonotypes in common.

The rearrangement joins TRBV20-1 to TRBJ2-1; TRBD1 matches 10 bases. Specimen: PBMCs, collected on the day of the yellow fever booster vaccination. This clonotype was sampled from a man aged 30-40 years who received the YFV17D yellow fever vaccine. CDR3 protein: CSANLRDRGHNEQFF. CDR3 nucleotides: TGCAGTGCCAATCTCCGGGACAGGGGACACAATGAGCAGTTCTTC.